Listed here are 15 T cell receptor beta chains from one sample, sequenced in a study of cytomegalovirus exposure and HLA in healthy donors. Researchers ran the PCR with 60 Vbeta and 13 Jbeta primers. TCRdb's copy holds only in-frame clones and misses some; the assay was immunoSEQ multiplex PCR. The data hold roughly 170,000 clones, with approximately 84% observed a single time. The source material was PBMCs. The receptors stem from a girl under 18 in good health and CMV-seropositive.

Here the CDR3 DNA reads TGTGCCAGCAGCGTAACCCCAAAAGGGACTGACTATGGCTACACCTTC. The encoded protein is CASSVTPKGTDYGYTF. J is TRBJ1-2 and V is TRBV9; TRBD1 is a possible D gene (5 bases). V shed 1 base and J shed 3 bases, with 16 bases lying between them. There are 16 residues in the CDR3. The germline V gene has CDR1 SGDLS and CDR2 YYNGEE.

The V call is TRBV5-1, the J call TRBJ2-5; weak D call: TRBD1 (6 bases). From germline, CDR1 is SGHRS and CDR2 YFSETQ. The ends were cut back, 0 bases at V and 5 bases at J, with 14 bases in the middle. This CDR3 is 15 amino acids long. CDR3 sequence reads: CASSLEVGAGETQYF. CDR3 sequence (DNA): TGCGCCAGCAGCTTGGAGGTGGGGGCAGGGGAGACCCAGTACTTC.

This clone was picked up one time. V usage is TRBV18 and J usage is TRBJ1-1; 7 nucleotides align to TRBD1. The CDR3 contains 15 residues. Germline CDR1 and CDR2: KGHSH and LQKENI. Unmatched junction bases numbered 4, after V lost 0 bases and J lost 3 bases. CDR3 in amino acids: CASSPPKGAYTEAFF. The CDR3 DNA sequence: TGTGCCAGCTCACCACCGAAGGGGGCTTACACTGAAGCTTTCTTT.

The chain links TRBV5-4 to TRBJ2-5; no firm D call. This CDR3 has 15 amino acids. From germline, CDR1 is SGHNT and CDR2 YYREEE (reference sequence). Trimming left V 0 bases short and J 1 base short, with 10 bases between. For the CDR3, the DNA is TGTGCCAGCAGCTTGGCGGCGGCTCCCCAAGAGACCCAGTACTTC. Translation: CASSLAAAPQETQYF. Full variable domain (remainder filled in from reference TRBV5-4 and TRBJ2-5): ETGVTQSPTHLIKTRGQQVTLRCSSQSGHNTVSWYQQALGQGPQFIFQYYREEENGRGNFPPRFSGLQFPNYSSELNVNALELDDSALYLCASSLAAAPQETQYFGPGTRLLVL.

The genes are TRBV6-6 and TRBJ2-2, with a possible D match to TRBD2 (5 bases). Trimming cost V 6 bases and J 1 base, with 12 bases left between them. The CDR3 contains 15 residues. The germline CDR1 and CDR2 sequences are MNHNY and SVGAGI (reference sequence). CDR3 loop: CASSPSGENTGELFF. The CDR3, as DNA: TGTGCCAGCAGCCCCAGCGGAGAGAACACCGGGGAGCTGTTTTTT.

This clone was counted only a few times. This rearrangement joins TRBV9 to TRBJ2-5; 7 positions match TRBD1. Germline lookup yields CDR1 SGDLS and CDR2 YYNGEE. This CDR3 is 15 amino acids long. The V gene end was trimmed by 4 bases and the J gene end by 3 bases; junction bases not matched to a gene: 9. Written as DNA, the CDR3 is TGTGCCAGCAGCACTCCGGGACAGAAGAAAGAGACCCAGTACTTC. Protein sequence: CASSTPGQKKETQYF.

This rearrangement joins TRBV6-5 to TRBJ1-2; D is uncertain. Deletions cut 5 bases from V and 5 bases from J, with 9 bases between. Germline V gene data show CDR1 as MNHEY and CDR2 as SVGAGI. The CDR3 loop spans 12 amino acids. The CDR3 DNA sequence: TGTGCCAGCAGTAACCGGGATTATGGCTACACCTTC. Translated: CASSNRDYGYTF.

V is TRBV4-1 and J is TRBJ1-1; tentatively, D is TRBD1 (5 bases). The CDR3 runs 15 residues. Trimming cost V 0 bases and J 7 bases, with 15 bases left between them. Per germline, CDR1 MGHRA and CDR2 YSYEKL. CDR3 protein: CASSQDQGVLIEAFF. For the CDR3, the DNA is TGCGCCAGCAGCCAAGATCAAGGGGTCCTGATTGAAGCTTTCTTT.

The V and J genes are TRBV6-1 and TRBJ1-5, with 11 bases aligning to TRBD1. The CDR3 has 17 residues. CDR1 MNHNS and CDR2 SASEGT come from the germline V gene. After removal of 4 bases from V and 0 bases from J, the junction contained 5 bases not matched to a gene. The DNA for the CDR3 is TGTGCCAGCAGTGGGACAGGGGGCCTATCTAGCAATCAGCCCCAGCATTTT. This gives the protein CASSGTGGLSSNQPQHF.

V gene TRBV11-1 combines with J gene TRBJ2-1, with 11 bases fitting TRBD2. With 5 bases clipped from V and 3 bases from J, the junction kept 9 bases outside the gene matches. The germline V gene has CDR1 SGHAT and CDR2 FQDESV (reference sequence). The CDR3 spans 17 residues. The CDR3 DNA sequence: TGTGCCAGCAGCCCAATCCTAGCGGGGGGCTACTACAATGAGCAGTTCTTC. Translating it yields CASSPILAGGYYNEQFF.

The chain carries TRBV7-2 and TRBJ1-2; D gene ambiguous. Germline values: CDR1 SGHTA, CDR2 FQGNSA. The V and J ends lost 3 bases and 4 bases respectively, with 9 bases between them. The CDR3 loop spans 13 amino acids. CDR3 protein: CASSFGQVYGYTF. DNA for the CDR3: TGTGCCAGCAGCTTCGGCCAGGTCTATGGCTACACCTTC.

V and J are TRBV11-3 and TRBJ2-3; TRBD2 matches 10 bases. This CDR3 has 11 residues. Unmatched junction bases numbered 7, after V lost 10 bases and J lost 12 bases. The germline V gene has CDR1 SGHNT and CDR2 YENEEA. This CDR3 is CATTPSGGQYF. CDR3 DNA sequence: TGTGCCACCACTCCTAGCGGGGGTCAGTATTTT.

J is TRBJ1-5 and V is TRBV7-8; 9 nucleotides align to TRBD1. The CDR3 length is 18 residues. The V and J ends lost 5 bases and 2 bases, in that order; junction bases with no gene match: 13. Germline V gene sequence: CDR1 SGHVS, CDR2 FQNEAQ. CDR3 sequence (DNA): TGTGCCAGCAGCCTGGACAGGGGAGGTAATTTCGGCAATCAGCCCCAGCATTTT. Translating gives CASSLDRGGNFGNQPQHF. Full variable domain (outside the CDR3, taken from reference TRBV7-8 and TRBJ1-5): GAGVSQSPRYKVAKRGQDVALRCDPISGHVSLFWYQQALGQGPEFLTYFQNEAQLDKSGLPSDRFFAERPEGSVSTLKIQRTQQEDSAVYLCASSLDRGGNFGNQPQHFGDGTRLSIL.

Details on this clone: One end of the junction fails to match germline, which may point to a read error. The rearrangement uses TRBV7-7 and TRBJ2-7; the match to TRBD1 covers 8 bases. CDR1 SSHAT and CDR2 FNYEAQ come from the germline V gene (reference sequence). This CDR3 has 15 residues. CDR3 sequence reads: CASSFATGAPYEQYF. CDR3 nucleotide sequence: TGTGCTAGCAGCTTCGCGACAGGGGCCCCCTACGAGCAGTACTTC. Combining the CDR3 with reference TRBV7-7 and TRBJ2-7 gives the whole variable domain GAGVSQSPRYKVTKRGQDVTLRCDPISSHATLYWYQQALGQGPEFLTYFNYEAQPDKSGLPSDRFSAERPEGSISTLTIQRTEQRDSAMYRCASSFATGAPYEQYFGPGTRLTVT.

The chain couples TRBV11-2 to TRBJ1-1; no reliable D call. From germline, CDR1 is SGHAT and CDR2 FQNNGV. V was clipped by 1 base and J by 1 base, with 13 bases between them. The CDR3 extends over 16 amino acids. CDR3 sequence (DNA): TGTGCCAGCAGCTTAGTATTAGGGAGGGAGAACACTGAAGCTTTCTTT. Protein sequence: CASSLVLGRENTEAFF.